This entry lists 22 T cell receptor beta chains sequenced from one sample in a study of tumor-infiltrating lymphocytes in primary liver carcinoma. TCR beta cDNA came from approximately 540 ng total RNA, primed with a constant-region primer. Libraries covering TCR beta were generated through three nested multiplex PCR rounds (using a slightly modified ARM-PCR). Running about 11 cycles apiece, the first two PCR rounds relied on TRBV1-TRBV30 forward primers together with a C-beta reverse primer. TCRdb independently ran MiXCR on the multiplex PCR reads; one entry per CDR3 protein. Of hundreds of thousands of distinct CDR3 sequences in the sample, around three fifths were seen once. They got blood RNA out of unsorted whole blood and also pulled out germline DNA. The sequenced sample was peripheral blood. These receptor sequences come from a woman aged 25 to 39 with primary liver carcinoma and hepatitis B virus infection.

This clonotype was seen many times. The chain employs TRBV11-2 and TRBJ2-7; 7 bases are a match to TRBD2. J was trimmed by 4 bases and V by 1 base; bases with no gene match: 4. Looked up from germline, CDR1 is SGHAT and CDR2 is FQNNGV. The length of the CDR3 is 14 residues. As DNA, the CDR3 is TGTGCCAGCAGCTTAGCGGGAGCGGGGTACGAGCAGTACTTC. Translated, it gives CASSLAGAGYEQYF.

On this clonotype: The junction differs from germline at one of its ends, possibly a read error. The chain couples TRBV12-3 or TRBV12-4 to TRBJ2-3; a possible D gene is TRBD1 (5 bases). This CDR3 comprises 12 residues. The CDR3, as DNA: TGTGCCAGCCTGGAGACAGCCTCGGCGCTGTACTTT. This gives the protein CASLETASALYF.

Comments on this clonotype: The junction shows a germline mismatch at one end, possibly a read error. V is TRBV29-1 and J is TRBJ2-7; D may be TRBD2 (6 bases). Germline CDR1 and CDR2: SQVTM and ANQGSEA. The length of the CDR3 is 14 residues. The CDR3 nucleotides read TGCAGCGTTGGCCGGGGCGGGAACTCCTACGAGCAGTGCTTC. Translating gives CSVGRGGNSYEQCF.

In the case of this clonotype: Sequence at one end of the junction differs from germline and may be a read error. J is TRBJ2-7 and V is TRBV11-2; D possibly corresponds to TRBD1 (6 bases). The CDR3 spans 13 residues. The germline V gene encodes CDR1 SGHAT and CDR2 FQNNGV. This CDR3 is CASSRSVQGAIPF. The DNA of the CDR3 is TGTGCCAGCAGTAGATCGGTACAGGGTGCTATTCCCTTC.

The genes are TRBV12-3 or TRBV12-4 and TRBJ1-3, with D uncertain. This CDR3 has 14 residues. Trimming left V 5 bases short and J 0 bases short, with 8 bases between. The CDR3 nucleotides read TGTGCCAGCAGTCGACAATACTCTGGAAACACCATATATTTT. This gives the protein CASSRQYSGNTIYF.

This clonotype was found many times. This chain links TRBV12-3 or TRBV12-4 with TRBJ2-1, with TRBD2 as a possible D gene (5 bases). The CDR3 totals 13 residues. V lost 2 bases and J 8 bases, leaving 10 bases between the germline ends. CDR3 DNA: TGTGCCAGCAGTTTAAGTGGAGGCGATGAGCAGTTCTTC. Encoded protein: CASSLSGGDEQFF.

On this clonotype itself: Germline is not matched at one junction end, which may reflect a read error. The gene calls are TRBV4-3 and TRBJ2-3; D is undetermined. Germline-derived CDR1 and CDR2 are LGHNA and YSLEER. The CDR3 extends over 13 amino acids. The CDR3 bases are TGCGCCGGCAGCCAAGAGCGACTGCATACGCAGTATTTT. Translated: CAGSQERLHTQYF.

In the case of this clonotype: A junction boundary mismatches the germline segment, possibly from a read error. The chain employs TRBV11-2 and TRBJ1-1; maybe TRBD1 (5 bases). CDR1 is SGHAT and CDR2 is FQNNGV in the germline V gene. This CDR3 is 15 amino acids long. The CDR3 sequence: CASSLVPRANIEAFF. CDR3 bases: TGTGCCAGTAGCTTAGTTCCCAGGGCGAACATTGAAGCTTTCTTT. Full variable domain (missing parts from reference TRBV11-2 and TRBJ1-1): EAGVAQSPRYKIIEKRQSVAFWCNPISGHATLYWYQQILGQGPKLLIQFQNNGVVDDSQLPKDRFSAERLKGVDSTLKIQPAKLEDSAVYLCASSLVPRANIEAFFGQGTRLTVV.

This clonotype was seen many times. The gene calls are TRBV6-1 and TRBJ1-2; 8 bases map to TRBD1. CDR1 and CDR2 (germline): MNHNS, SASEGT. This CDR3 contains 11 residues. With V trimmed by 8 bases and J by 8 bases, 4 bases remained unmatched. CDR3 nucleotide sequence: TGTGCCAGCTGGACAGGGCTCGGCTACACCTTC. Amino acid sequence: CASWTGLGYTF.

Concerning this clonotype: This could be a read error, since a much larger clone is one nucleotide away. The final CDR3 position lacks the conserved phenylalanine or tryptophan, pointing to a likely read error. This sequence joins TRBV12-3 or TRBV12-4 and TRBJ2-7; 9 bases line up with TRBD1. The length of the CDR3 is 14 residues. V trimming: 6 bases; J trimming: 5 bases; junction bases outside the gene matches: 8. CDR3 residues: CASRNRDRADEQYL. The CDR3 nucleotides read TGTGCCAGCAGAAACCGGGACAGGGCTGACGAGCAGTACCTC.

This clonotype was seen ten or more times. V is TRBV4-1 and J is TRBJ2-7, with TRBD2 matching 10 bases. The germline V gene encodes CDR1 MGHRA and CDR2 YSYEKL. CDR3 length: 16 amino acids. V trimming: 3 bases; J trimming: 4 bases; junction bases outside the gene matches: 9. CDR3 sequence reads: CASSQVAGGGVYEQYF. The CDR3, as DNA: TGCGCCAGCAGCCAGGTAGCGGGAGGAGGGGTATACGAGCAGTACTTC.

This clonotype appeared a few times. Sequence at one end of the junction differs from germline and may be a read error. This CDR3 is CASSLATSGSTNEQFF. The CDR3 region has the DNA TGTGCTAGCAGCTTGGCAACCAGCGGGAGTACGAATGAGCAGTTCTTC. This chain connects TRBV5-4 to TRBJ2-1, with 8 nucleotides matching TRBD2. CDR1 is SGHNT, CDR2 YYREEE, per germline (reference sequence). The CDR3 sequence is 16 residues long.

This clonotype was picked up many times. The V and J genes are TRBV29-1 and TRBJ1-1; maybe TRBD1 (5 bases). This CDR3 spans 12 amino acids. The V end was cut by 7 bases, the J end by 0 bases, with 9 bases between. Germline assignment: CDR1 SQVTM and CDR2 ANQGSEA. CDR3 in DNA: TGCAGCGGGGGGGTCCTGAACACTGAAGCTTTCTTT. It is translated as CSGGVLNTEAFF. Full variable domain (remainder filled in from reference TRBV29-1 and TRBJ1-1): SAVISQKPSRDICQRGTSLTIQCQVDSQVTMMFWYRQQPGQSLTLIATANQGSEATYESGFVIDKFPISRPNLTFSTLTVSNMSPEDSSIYLCSGGVLNTEAFFGQGTRLTVV.

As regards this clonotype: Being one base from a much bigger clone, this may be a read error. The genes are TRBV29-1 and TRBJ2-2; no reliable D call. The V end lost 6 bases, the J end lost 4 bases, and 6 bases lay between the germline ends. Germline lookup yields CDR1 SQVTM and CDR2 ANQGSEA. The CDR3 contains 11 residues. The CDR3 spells CSVWFTGELFF. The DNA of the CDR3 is TGCAGCGTCTGGTTCACCGGGGAGCTGTTTTTT.

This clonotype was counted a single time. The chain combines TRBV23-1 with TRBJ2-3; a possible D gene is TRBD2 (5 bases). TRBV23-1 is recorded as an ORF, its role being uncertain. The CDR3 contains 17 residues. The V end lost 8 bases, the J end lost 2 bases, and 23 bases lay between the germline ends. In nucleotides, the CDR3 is TGCGCCAGCCCCGAATTGGTGGGTCAGCGGCCCACAGATACGCAGTATTTT. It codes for CASPELVGQRPTDTQYF.

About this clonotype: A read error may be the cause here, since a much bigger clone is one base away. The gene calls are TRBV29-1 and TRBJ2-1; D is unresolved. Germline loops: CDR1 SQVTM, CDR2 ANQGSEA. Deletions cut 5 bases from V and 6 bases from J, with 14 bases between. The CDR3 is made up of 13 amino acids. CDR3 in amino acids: CSVHVPTANEQFF. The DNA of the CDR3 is TGCAGCGTTCATGTCCCCACGGCCAATGAGCAGTTCTTC.

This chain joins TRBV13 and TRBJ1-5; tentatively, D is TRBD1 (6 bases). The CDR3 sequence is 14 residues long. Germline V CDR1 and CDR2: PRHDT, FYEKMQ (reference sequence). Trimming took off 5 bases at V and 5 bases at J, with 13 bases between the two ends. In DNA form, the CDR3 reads TGTGCCAGCAGCCCACCCAAGGGGGATCAGCCCCAGCATTTT. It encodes CASSPPKGDQPQHF.

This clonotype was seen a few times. DNA for the CDR3: TGTGCTAGTGGTGTGCCCTTACCCCTACACGAGCAGTACTTC. Its translation: CASGVPLPLHEQYF. The V gene is TRBV12-5, the J gene TRBJ2-7; D remains unclear. Germline CDR1 is LGHNT and CDR2 is FRNRAP. CDR3 length equals 14 residues. V gave up 5 bases and J gave up 5 bases, with 16 bases separating them.

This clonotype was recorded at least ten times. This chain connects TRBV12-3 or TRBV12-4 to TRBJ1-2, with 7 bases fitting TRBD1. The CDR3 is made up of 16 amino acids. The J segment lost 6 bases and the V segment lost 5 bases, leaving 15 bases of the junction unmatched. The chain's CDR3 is CASSPSVKGATHGYTF. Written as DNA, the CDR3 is TGTGCCAGCAGTCCCAGCGTTAAGGGGGCGACTCATGGCTACACCTTC.

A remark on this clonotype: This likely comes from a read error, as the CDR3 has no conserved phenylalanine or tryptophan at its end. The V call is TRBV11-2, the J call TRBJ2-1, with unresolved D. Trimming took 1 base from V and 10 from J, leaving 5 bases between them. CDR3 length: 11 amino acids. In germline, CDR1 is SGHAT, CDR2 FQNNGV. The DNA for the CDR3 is TGTGCCAGCAGCTTAGGGTCCGAGCAGTTCCTC. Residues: CASSLGSEQFL.

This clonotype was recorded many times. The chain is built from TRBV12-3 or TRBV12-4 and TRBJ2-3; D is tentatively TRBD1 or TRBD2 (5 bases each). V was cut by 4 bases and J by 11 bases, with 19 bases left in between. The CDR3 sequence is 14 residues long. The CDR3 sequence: CASSSGTRLGGQYF. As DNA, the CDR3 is TGTGCCAGCAGTTCAGGGACCCGCCTAGGTGGGCAGTATTTT.

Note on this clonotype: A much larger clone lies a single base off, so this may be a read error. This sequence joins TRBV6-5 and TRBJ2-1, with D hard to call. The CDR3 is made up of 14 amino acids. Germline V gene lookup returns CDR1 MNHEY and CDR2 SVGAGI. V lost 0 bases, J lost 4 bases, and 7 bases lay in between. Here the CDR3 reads CASSYSTAYNEQFF. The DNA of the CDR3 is TGTGCCAGCAGTTACTCAACAGCGTACAATGAGCAGTTCTTC.